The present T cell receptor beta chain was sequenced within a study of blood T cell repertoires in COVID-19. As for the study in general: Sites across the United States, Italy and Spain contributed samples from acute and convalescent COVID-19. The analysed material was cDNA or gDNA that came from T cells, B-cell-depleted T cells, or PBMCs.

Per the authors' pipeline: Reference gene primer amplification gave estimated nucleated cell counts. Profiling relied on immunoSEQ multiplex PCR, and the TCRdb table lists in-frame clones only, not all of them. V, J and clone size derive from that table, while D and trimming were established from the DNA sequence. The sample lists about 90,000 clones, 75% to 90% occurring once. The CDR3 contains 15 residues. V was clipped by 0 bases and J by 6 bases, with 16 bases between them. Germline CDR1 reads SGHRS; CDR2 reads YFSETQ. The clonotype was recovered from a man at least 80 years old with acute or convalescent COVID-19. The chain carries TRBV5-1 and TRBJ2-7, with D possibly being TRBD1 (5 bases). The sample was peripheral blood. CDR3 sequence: CASSLEGLPRREQYF. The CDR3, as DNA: TGCGCCAGCAGCTTGGAGGGGCTGCCTCGGCGCGAGCAGTACTTC. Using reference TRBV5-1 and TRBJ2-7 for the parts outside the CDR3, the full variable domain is KAGVTQTPRYLIKTRGQQVTLSCSPISGHRSVSWYQQTPGQGLQFLFEYFSETQRNKGNFPGRFSGRQFSNSRSEMNVSTLELGDSALYLCASSLEGLPRREQYFGPGTRLTVT.